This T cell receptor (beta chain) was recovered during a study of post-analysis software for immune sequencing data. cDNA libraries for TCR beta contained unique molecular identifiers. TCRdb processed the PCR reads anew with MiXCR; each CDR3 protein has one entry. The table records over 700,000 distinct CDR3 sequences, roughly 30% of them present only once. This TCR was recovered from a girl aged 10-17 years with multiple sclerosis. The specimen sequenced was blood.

The CDR3 region is CASSLFVRRNNEQFF. CDR3 sequence (DNA): TGTGCCAGCAGCCTGTTCGTCAGGCGCAACAATGAGCAGTTCTTC. The genes are TRBV5-5 and TRBJ2-1; D is unclear. The germline V gene encodes CDR1 SGHKS and CDR2 YYEKEE (reference sequence). Trimming stripped 4 bases from V and 5 bases from J, with 16 bases between. The CDR3 is 15 amino acids.